Shown below are 25 T cell receptor beta chains from a single sample sequenced in a study of cytomegalovirus exposure and HLA in healthy donors. Vbeta (60) and Jbeta (13) primers were used in the PCR. Sequenced by immunoSEQ multiplex PCR; TCRdb stores in-frame clones only, minus some. The top ten hold about 6.8% of the sample, which has about 110,000 clones, 65% to 80% seen once. Sequenced: PBMCs. These receptors were collected from a young man in good health and CMV-seropositive.

V is TRBV6-1 and J is TRBJ1-5; D gene unclear. There are 12 residues in the CDR3. From germline, CDR1 is MNHNS and CDR2 SASEGT. V was shortened by 5 bases and J by 4 bases, with 6 bases between the two germline ends. In DNA, the CDR3 is TGTGCCAGCAGTTCTTATAATCAGCCCCAGCATTTT. Protein product: CASSSYNQPQHF.

The chain joins TRBV27 to TRBJ1-2, with 11 bases that match TRBD1. The CDR3 consists of 16 residues. With V trimmed by 5 bases and J by 7 bases, 12 bases remained unmatched. CDR1 is MNHEY, CDR2 SMNVEV, per germline (reference sequence). The CDR3 bases are TGTGCCAGCAGTCCTACCGGGACAGGGGGATTTCTTGGCTACACCTTC. Protein: CASSPTGTGGFLGYTF.

The chain couples TRBV25-1 to TRBJ1-5, with 8 nucleotides matching TRBD1. Germline V gene sequence: CDR1 MGHDK, CDR2 SYGVNS. The CDR3 is made up of 16 amino acids. V shed 4 bases and J 3 bases; nucleotides not matched to a gene: 8. CDR3 bases: TGTGCCAGCAGTGGGACCGGGACAGGACCCAATCAGCCCCAGCATTTT. Its translation is CASSGTGTGPNQPQHF.

V gene TRBV10-3 combines with J gene TRBJ2-7; 10 nucleotides align to TRBD1. V trimming: 8 bases; J trimming: 5 bases; junction bases outside the gene matches: 9. CDR3 length equals 14 residues. Per the germline V gene, CDR1 is ENHRY and CDR2 is SYGVKD. Written as DNA, the CDR3 is TGTGCCATCCAAGGTCCCGGGACAGGGGACGAGCAGTACTTC. Translating it yields CAIQGPGTGDEQYF.

The CDR3 DNA sequence: TGTGCCAGCAGCAAAGAGGGCAGGGGGTATAATTCACCCCTCCACTTT. Residues: CASSKEGRGYNSPLHF. The rearrangement joins TRBV21-1 to TRBJ1-6; TRBD1 reflects the table's D call only, with no check against the DNA. TRBV21-1 is termed a pseudogene. The CDR3 is 16 residues long.

This clone has just a few counts. This rearrangement joins TRBV6-6 to TRBJ2-7; 7 nucleotides agree with TRBD1. Unmatched junction bases numbered 9, after V lost 5 bases and J lost 5 bases. Looked up from germline, CDR1 is MNHNY and CDR2 is SVGAGI (reference sequence). The CDR3 runs to 14 residues. CDR3 sequence (DNA): TGTGCCAGCAGTCTATCGACAGGGAGCCACGAGCAGTACTTC. This codes for CASSLSTGSHEQYF.

The rearrangement links TRBV5-1 to TRBJ1-1, with unresolved D. Germline V gives CDR1 SGHRS, CDR2 YFSETQ. The CDR3 runs 13 residues. The ends were cut back, 0 bases at V and 10 bases at J, with 13 bases in the middle. The CDR3 reads CASSLEGGSRAFF. The CDR3 DNA reads TGCGCCAGCAGCTTGGAAGGCGGGTCACGAGCTTTCTTT.

The chain couples TRBV7-2 to TRBJ2-2; unclear D gene. The germline V gene has CDR1 SGHTA and CDR2 FQGNSA. The germline V and J ends were trimmed by 5 bases and 7 bases, with 20 bases remaining between them. There are 16 residues in the CDR3. The CDR3 reads CASSQEPSLVVGELFF. The CDR3 nucleotides are TGTGCCAGCAGCCAAGAGCCCTCCTTGGTTGTCGGGGAGCTGTTTTTT.

The sample holds one count of this clone. The chain recombines TRBV6-6 with TRBJ2-3; TRBD2 aligns across 8 bases. Germline CDR1 MNHNY, CDR2 SVGAGI (reference sequence). This CDR3 spans 15 amino acids. With V trimmed by 10 bases and J by 3 bases, 12 bases remained unmatched. The CDR3 DNA reads TGTGCCACCCCCCTCGGGGGGGCTACAACAGATACGCAGTATTTT. This gives the protein CATPLGGATTDTQYF.

The chain links TRBV19 to TRBJ2-7; maybe TRBD1 (5 bases). This CDR3 is built from 14 residues. Germline V CDR1 and CDR2: LNHDA, SQIVND (reference sequence). The V end was cut by 3 bases, the J end by 1 base, with 10 bases between. CDR3 sequence reads: CASSIWQGSYEQYF. In nucleotides, the CDR3 is TGTGCCAGTAGTATTTGGCAGGGTTCCTACGAGCAGTACTTC.

The rearrangement joins TRBV6-1 to TRBJ1-2, with TRBD1 identical over 12 bases. The junction had 6 bases not matched to a gene; V was cut back by 0 bases and J by 7 bases. The CDR3 is made up of 16 amino acids. Looked up from germline, CDR1 is MNHNS and CDR2 is SASEGT. CDR3 nucleotide sequence: TGTGCCAGCAGTGAAGCTATGGGGACAGGGGGCTTTGGCTACACCTTC. This sequence encodes CASSEAMGTGGFGYTF.

This rearrangement joins TRBV5-6 to TRBJ2-5; D unclear. The CDR3 is 13 residues long. V lost 2 bases to trimming and J lost 2 bases, with 7 bases between them. Germline CDR1 is SGHDT and CDR2 is YYEEEE. The CDR3 DNA follows: TGTGCCAGCAGCTTCTTCCCTCAAGAGACCCAGTACTTC. This gives the protein CASSFFPQETQYF.

This clone has just one count. The chain couples TRBV6-6 to TRBJ2-1; D is uncertain. The CDR3 is 13 residues long. Germline V gene data show CDR1 as MNHNY and CDR2 as SVGAGI (reference sequence). V dropped 5 bases and J dropped 5 bases, with 10 bases sitting between them. The DNA for the CDR3 is TGTGCCAGCAGTAAGAGAGGAAACAATGAGCAGTTCTTC. It yields the protein CASSKRGNNEQFF.

This clone appeared a few times. The chain combines TRBV5-1 with TRBJ2-3; 7 bases agree with TRBD2. Germline assignment: CDR1 SGHRS and CDR2 YFSETQ. Trimming cost V 6 bases and J 0 bases; bases outside gene matches: 13. The CDR3 consists of 17 residues. CDR3 nucleotide sequence: TGCGCCAGCACTGACTGGGGGGGGAATCCTAGCACAGATACGCAGTATTTT. It encodes CASTDWGGNPSTDTQYF.

This clone was seen only a few times. The V gene is TRBV5-6, the J gene TRBJ2-1; 8 bases are shared with TRBD1. The germline V gene has CDR1 SGHDT and CDR2 YYEEEE. The CDR3 extends over 16 amino acids. The V and J ends lost 6 bases and 7 bases, in that order; junction bases with no gene match: 15. DNA of the CDR3: TGTGCCAGCACGGGGCCTCTCGACAGGGGTTGGAATGAGCAGTTCTTC. As protein: CASTGPLDRGWNEQFF.

This chain joins TRBV6-1 and TRBJ1-2; 7 nucleotides agree with TRBD1. The length of the CDR3 is 15 residues. J lost 2 bases, V lost 3 bases, and 6 bases had no gene match. Germline V lookup: CDR1 MNHNS, CDR2 SASEGT. CDR3 bases: TGTGCCAGCAGTGACATGACAGGGCGGAACTATGGCTACACCTTC. It is translated as CASSDMTGRNYGYTF.

This clone was recorded only once. Other DNA sequences from this sample encode an identical CDR3 as well. The rearrangement uses TRBV9 and TRBJ2-7; 7 bases match TRBD1. With V trimmed by 4 bases and J by 0 bases, 4 bases remained unmatched. The CDR3 loop spans 14 amino acids. In germline, CDR1 is SGDLS, CDR2 YYNGEE. The CDR3 is CASSPWDSSYEQYF. CDR3 nucleotide sequence: TGTGCCAGCAGCCCATGGGACAGCTCCTACGAGCAGTACTTC.

The V and J genes are TRBV5-1 and TRBJ2-1; possibly TRBD1 for D (5 bases). The CDR3 consists of 15 residues. The germline gives CDR1 SGHRS, CDR2 YFSETQ. V gave up 0 bases and J gave up 5 bases, with 12 bases separating them. Here the CDR3 DNA reads TGCGCCAGCAGCTTGGCCATGATACAGGACAATGAGCAGTTCTTC. Translating gives CASSLAMIQDNEQFF. Full variable domain (rest looked up from reference TRBV5-1 and TRBJ2-1): KAGVTQTPRYLIKTRGQQVTLSCSPISGHRSVSWYQQTPGQGLQFLFEYFSETQRNKGNFPGRFSGRQFSNSRSEMNVSTLELGDSALYLCASSLAMIQDNEQFFGPGTRLTVL.

The genes are TRBV27 and TRBJ2-3; the match to TRBD2 covers 12 bases. The germline V gene encodes CDR1 MNHEY and CDR2 SMNVEV (reference sequence). CDR3 length: 19 amino acids. V shed 5 bases and J 3 bases; nucleotides not matched to a gene: 15. DNA of the CDR3: TGTGCCAGCAGTCCCACACCTAGCGGGGGGGCCGATTTGACAGATACGCAGTATTTT. It yields the protein CASSPTPSGGADLTDTQYF.

The genes are TRBV21-1 and TRBJ1-6; the table names TRBD1, a call not compared with the DNA. TRBV21-1 is reported as a pseudogene. This CDR3 has 15 amino acids. CDR3 amino acids: CASSPQAGGRGPLHF. The CDR3 bases are TGTGCCAGCAGCCCACAAGCAGGGGGCAGGGGACCCCTCCACTTT.

This rearrangement joins TRBV6-1 to TRBJ1-2; D perhaps matches TRBD1 (6 bases). CDR1 is MNHNS, CDR2 SASEGT, per germline. Between the trimmed V and J ends, which lost 1 base and 7 bases, there was a span of 13 bases. The CDR3 extends over 14 amino acids. The CDR3 sequence: CASSEGHREGGYTF. In DNA form, the CDR3 reads TGTGCCAGCAGTGAAGGGCACAGGGAGGGTGGCTACACCTTC.

The gene calls are TRBV5-6 and TRBJ2-1; 10 bases match TRBD1. Per germline, CDR1 SGHDT and CDR2 YYEEEE. V trimming: 3 bases; J trimming: 7 bases; junction bases outside the gene matches: 7. The CDR3 consists of 15 residues. The CDR3 protein is CASSSGTGDGNEQFF. CDR3 nucleotides: TGTGCCAGCAGCTCCGGGACAGGGGATGGGAATGAGCAGTTCTTC. Supplemented by reference TRBV5-6 and TRBJ2-1, the full variable domain reads DAGVTQSPTHLIKTRGQQVTLRCSPKSGHDTVSWYQQALGQGPQFIFQYYEEEERQRGNFPDRFSGHQFPNYSSELNVNALLLGDSALYLCASSSGTGDGNEQFFGPGTRLTVL.

This sequence joins TRBV5-4 and TRBJ2-1, with 7 bases aligning to TRBD1. J lost 0 bases, V lost 4 bases, and 4 bases had no gene match. The CDR3 runs to 15 residues. Germline V gene data show CDR1 as SGHNT and CDR2 as YYREEE (reference sequence). CDR3 nucleotide sequence: TGTGCCAGCAGCCTCAGGGACAGCTCCTACAATGAGCAGTTCTTC. It is translated as CASSLRDSSYNEQFF.

This clone was detected only a few times. The V and J genes are TRBV10-3 and TRBJ1-2; a weak D match, TRBD1 (5 bases). The CDR3 runs 13 residues. Deletions cut 6 bases from V and 0 bases from J, with 8 bases between. CDR1 ENHRY and CDR2 SYGVKD come from the germline V gene. The DNA of the CDR3 is TGTGCCATCAGGCCAGGGACTAACTATGGCTACACCTTC. It specifies CAIRPGTNYGYTF.

This clone was found a few times. The genes are TRBV27 and TRBJ1-4; no firm D call. The CDR3 extends over 14 amino acids. The V gene's germline CDR1 is MNHEY and CDR2 SMNVEV (reference sequence). Trimming left V 3 bases short and J 7 bases short, with 12 bases between. Written as DNA, the CDR3 is TGTGCCAGCAGTTTGCGGGCCCTAGGTGAAAAACTGTTTTTT. Residues: CASSLRALGEKLFF.